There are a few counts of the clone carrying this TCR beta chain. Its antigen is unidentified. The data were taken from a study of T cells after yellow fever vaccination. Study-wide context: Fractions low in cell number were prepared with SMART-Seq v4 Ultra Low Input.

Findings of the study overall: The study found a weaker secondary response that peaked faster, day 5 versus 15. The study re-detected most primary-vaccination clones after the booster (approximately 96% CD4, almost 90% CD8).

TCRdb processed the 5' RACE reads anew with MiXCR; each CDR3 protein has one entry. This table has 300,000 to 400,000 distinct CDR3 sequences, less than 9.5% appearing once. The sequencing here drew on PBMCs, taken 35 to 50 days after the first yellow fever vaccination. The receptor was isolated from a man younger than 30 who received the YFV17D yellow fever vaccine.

The CDR3 nucleotides are TGTGCCAGCAGTCCGACAGGAAAAGGGTATTCACCCCTCCACTTT. Protein sequence: CASSPTGKGYSPLHF. V gene TRBV6-1 combines with J gene TRBJ1-6; D is possibly TRBD1 (6 bases). CDR3 length equals 15 residues. The germline gives CDR1 MNHNS, CDR2 SASEGT. Trimming pared 5 bases from V and 8 bases from J, leaving 16 bases between.